One sample yielded the 25 T cell receptor beta chains listed below, sequenced in a study of CD8+CD57+ T cells in acquired aplastic anemia. All sequencing subjects had displayed CD8+CD57+ cell expansion on flow cytometry. It was genomic DNA that served as the template for profiling TCR beta VDJ and CDR3. TCRdb re-derived calls from the reads in MiXCR, one entry per CDR3 protein. This table holds some 92,000 distinct CDR3 sequences, 65% to 70% found once. Sequencing input: sorted CD4+, CD8+, or CD8+CD57+ T cells (not recorded which) from PBMCs. The receptors originated from a human donor with aplastic anemia.

This clonotype was observed a single time. The genes are TRBV11-1 and TRBJ2-1, with 11 bases fitting TRBD1. After removal of 0 bases from V and 13 bases from J, the junction contained 11 bases not matched to a gene. In germline, CDR1 is SGHAT, CDR2 FQDESV (reference sequence). The CDR3 loop spans 16 amino acids. This CDR3 is CASSLAGQGARVVQFF. DNA of the CDR3: TGTGCCAGCAGCTTAGCCGGACAGGGGGCGAGGGTTGTACAGTTCTTC.

The J gene is TRBJ2-1, the V gene TRBV20-1, with D uncertain. CDR3 length equals 12 residues. V lost 3 bases and J lost 5, with 8 bases in between. Germline V gene sequence: CDR1 DFQATT, CDR2 SNEGSKA (reference sequence). Here the CDR3 DNA reads TGCAGTGCTAGTCCGCTTCACAATGAGCAGTTCTTC. The encoded protein is CSASPLHNEQFF.

The rearrangement uses TRBV29-1 and TRBJ1-3; weak D call: TRBD1 (5 bases). Germline V gene lookup returns CDR1 SQVTM and CDR2 ANQGSEA. There are 12 residues in the CDR3. V shed 5 bases and J shed 2 bases, with 7 bases lying between them. CDR3 nucleotide sequence: TGCAGCGTTAGGGACCCTGGAAACACCATATATTTT. This sequence encodes CSVRDPGNTIYF.

The J gene is TRBJ1-5, the V gene TRBV19; D ambiguous. CDR1 and CDR2 (germline): LNHDA, SQIVND (reference sequence). The CDR3 contains 13 residues. V was shortened by 3 bases and J by 5 bases, with 8 bases between the two germline ends. The CDR3 DNA follows: TGTGCCAGTAGTATTGGGATCGATCAGCCCCAGCATTTT. Protein: CASSIGIDQPQHF.

The chain is built from TRBV2 and TRBJ2-1, with no clear D. This CDR3 spans 12 amino acids. Germline V gives CDR1 SNHLY, CDR2 FYNNEI. V was pared by 5 bases and J by 3 bases, with 5 bases between. CDR3 in DNA: TGTGCCAGCAGTAGGAGCTACAATGAGCAGTTCTTC. It codes for CASSRSYNEQFF.

This chain uses TRBV7-9 with TRBJ1-1; D unresolved. This CDR3 contains 12 residues. From germline, CDR1 is SEHNR and CDR2 FQNEAQ (reference sequence). The V end lost 1 base, the J end lost 7 bases, and 7 bases lay between the germline ends. This CDR3 reads CASSLGGVEAFF. The CDR3 DNA reads as TGTGCCAGCAGCTTAGGCGGGGTTGAAGCTTTCTTT.

The chain uses TRBV9 and TRBJ2-7, with D perhaps given as TRBD1 or TRBD2 (5 bases each). The CDR3 has 14 residues. The V gene's germline CDR1 is SGDLS and CDR2 YYNGEE. V lost 2 bases to trimming and J lost 0 bases, with 9 bases between them. DNA for the CDR3: TGTGCCAGCAGCGTCGGGACGGCCTCCTACGAGCAGTACTTC. Amino acid sequence: CASSVGTASYEQYF.

The gene calls are TRBV7-9 and TRBJ1-3; the D is unclear. V dropped 6 bases and J dropped 4 bases, with 7 bases sitting between them. Germline values: CDR1 SEHNR, CDR2 FQNEAQ (reference sequence). The CDR3 contains 12 residues. In nucleotides, the CDR3 is TGTGCCAGCAGACCTTGGGGAAACACCATATATTTT. Amino acids: CASRPWGNTIYF.

The CDR3 sequence: CSAREGGLNEQYF. CDR3 nucleotide sequence: TGCAGTGCTAGAGAAGGGGGTCTCAACGAGCAGTACTTC. This chain links TRBV20-1 with TRBJ2-7, with D perhaps matching TRBD1 (6 bases). CDR1 and CDR2 from the germline V gene are DFQATT and SNEGSKA (reference sequence). The length of the CDR3 is 13 residues. V was shortened by 0 bases and J by 5 bases, with 11 bases between the two germline ends.

This chain links TRBV7-2 with TRBJ2-7; 7 bases are shared with TRBD2. The CDR3 runs to 14 residues. The germline V gene has CDR1 SGHTA and CDR2 FQGNSA. The junction had 9 bases not matched to a gene; V was cut back by 6 bases and J by 4 bases. In DNA, the CDR3 is TGTGCCAGCAGTCGGGACTATCTGAGATACGAGCAGTACTTC. It is translated as CASSRDYLRYEQYF.

At least ten counts were recorded for this clonotype. This chain links TRBV7-9 with TRBJ2-1; D is uncertain. This CDR3 is built from 11 residues. Per germline, CDR1 SEHNR and CDR2 FQNEAQ (reference sequence). The V end was cut by 3 bases, the J end by 12 bases, with 9 bases between. The CDR3 bases are TGTGCCAGCAGCTTGGGTCTGGGGCAGTTCTTC. Translation gives CASSLGLGQFF.

The CDR3 DNA reads as TGTGCCACCAGTGCCGAAGGGGGCCGGGGCTACACCTTC. Protein: CATSAEGGRGYTF. This chain links TRBV24-1 with TRBJ1-2, with 7 bases identical to TRBD1. J lost 8 bases, V lost 5 bases, and 7 bases had no gene match. This CDR3 contains 13 residues. CDR1 and CDR2 from the germline V gene are KGHDR and SFDVKD.

J is TRBJ1-1 and V is TRBV29-1, with D unclear. The germline V gene has CDR1 SQVTM and CDR2 ANQGSEA. Trimming pared 4 bases from V and 1 base from J, leaving 7 bases between. This CDR3 has 12 amino acids. CDR3 residues: CSVGTPNTEAFF. The DNA of the CDR3 is TGCAGCGTTGGAACACCGAACACTGAAGCTTTCTTT.

The CDR3 DNA follows: TGTGCCAGCAGGGGACAACCTAACACTGAAGCTTTCTTT. The encoded protein is CASRGQPNTEAFF. The V call is TRBV2, the J call TRBJ1-1; perhaps TRBD1 as D (6 bases). Germline-derived CDR1 and CDR2 are SNHLY and FYNNEI. V lost 6 bases to trimming and J lost 2 bases, with 10 bases between them. This CDR3 is built from 13 residues.

This rearrangement joins TRBV19 to TRBJ1-5, with no clear D. The germline V and J ends were trimmed by 4 bases and 11 bases, with 12 bases remaining between them. Looked up from germline, CDR1 is LNHDA and CDR2 is SQIVND (reference sequence). The CDR3 totals 12 residues. CDR3 sequence (DNA): TGTGCCAGTAGTACGGACCTATCGGCCCAGCATTTT. Translating it yields CASSTDLSAQHF. The full variable domain, rest sourced from reference TRBV19 and TRBJ1-5, is DGGITQSPKYLFRKEGQNVTLSCEQNLNHDAMYWYRQDPGQGLRLIYYSQIVNDFQKGDIAEGYSVSREKKESFPLTVTSAQKNPTAFYLCASSTDLSAQHFGDGTRLSIL.

The rearrangement joins TRBV2 to TRBJ1-6; D might be TRBD1 (6 bases). The germline V gene has CDR1 SNHLY and CDR2 FYNNEI. Trimming left V 6 bases short and J 6 bases short, with 12 bases between. The CDR3 covers 14 residues. CDR3 residues: CASRTQGFNSPLHF. CDR3 nucleotide sequence: TGTGCCAGCAGGACACAGGGCTTTAATTCACCCCTCCACTTT.

Many counts were recorded for this clonotype. V is TRBV9 and J is TRBJ2-7; D call uncertain. The germline V gene encodes CDR1 SGDLS and CDR2 YYNGEE. Trimming left V 0 bases short and J 5 bases short, with 6 bases between. CDR3 length: 12 residues. The CDR3 spells CASSVGGHEQYF. In nucleotides, the CDR3 is TGTGCCAGCAGCGTAGGTGGTCACGAGCAGTACTTC.

This clonotype was picked up many times. CDR3 nucleotides: TGTGCCAGCAGTGACTCCGGGACAGGGGGAATCGGGGAGCAGTTCTTC. This encodes CASSDSGTGGIGEQFF. This sequence joins TRBV6-4 and TRBJ2-1; 11 bases match TRBD1. Losses at the gene ends were 0 bases for V and 10 bases for J; bases not matched to a gene: 8. Germline CDR1 and CDR2: MRHNA and SNTAGT. The CDR3 is 16 residues long.

This chain joins TRBV25-1 and TRBJ2-7, with D hard to call. V lost 2 bases and J lost 3, with 8 bases in between. This CDR3 region has 13 residues. The germline V gene has CDR1 MGHDK and CDR2 SYGVNS. In nucleotides, the CDR3 is TGTGCCAGCAGTGAAGCCAGGCTCTACGAGCAGTACTTC. Translating it yields CASSEARLYEQYF.

This chain uses TRBV15 with TRBJ2-2, with D possibly TRBD1 on 6 matching bases. The CDR3 runs 11 residues. V lost 8 bases and J lost 6, with 7 bases in between. The germline V gene has CDR1 LNHNV and CDR2 YYDKDF (reference sequence). CDR3 sequence: CATEGAGELFF. For the CDR3, the DNA is TGTGCCACCGAGGGGGCCGGGGAGCTGTTTTTT.

This clonotype was seen just once. V usage is TRBV29-1 and J usage is TRBJ1-1; 8 bases are shared with TRBD1. Looked up from germline, CDR1 is SQVTM and CDR2 is ANQGSEA. The length of the CDR3 is 14 residues. Trimming took 7 bases from V and 0 from J; bases not matched to a gene: 7. The CDR3: CSAGTGSLNTEAFF. As DNA, the CDR3 is TGCAGCGCGGGGACAGGTTCCTTGAACACTGAAGCTTTCTTT.

The chain couples TRBV7-8 to TRBJ2-3; 9 bases agree with TRBD2. The CDR3 is 15 amino acids. With V trimmed by 1 base and J by 6 bases, 5 bases remained unmatched. The germline gives CDR1 SGHVS, CDR2 FQNEAQ. The CDR3 DNA is TGTGCCAGCAGCTTAGTAGCGGGGGCCCAGGATACGCAGTATTTT. Encoded protein: CASSLVAGAQDTQYF.

This clonotype occurred many times. The chain joins TRBV24-1 to TRBJ2-3; D is undetermined. The ends were cut back, 9 bases at V and 5 bases at J, with 14 bases in the middle. Germline V gene sequence: CDR1 KGHDR, CDR2 SFDVKD. This CDR3 comprises 13 residues. The CDR3 reads CATPGRMRDTQYF. The CDR3 coding sequence is TGTGCCACCCCCGGTCGGATGCGAGATACGCAGTATTTT.

The V and J genes are TRBV5-6 and TRBJ1-6, with TRBD1 matching 9 bases. Germline lookup yields CDR1 SGHDT and CDR2 YYEEEE. The CDR3 spans 16 residues. J lost 7 bases, V lost 0 bases, and 5 bases had no gene match. The CDR3 DNA sequence: TGTGCCAGCAGCTTGGATTCCGGGACAGGGAATTCACCCCTCCACTTT. Translated, it gives CASSLDSGTGNSPLHF.

In its sample, this clonotype was seen once. The conserved phenylalanine or tryptophan normally closing the CDR3 is absent here, so this likely arose from a read error. Because the CDR3's place on the DNA is in doubt, the DNA is left out and the CDR3 is given as listed by TCRdb. This sequence joins TRBV7-9 and TRBJ2-1; whether TRBD1, the table's D call, matches the DNA was not checked. Looked up from germline, CDR1 is SEHNR and CDR2 is FQNEAQ (reference sequence). Counting both end residues, the CDR3 totals 11 amino acids. The CDR3: CASSLATGKAI.